These 20 T cell receptor beta chains share one sample of origin, sequenced in a study of identical twins. TCRdb itself ran the 5' RACE reads through MiXCR, one entry per CDR3 protein. This table holds more than 600,000 distinct CDR3 sequences, 18% found once. This sample was shared with a second study, whose subject was T cells expressing NK-cell markers.

Sequencing used PBMCs. The receptors shown here come from a woman aged 18-29 years in good health.

This clonotype occurred a few times. This sequence joins TRBV5-5 and TRBJ1-5; a possible D gene is TRBD1 (5 bases). The CDR3 is 15 amino acids. V was clipped by 5 bases and J by 5 bases, with 17 bases between them. Looked up from germline, CDR1 is SGHKS and CDR2 is YYEKEE (reference sequence). The CDR3 nucleotides read TGTGCCAGCAGTTTCGGACCGGGGCTCGATCAGCCCCAGCATTTT. Its translation is CASSFGPGLDQPQHF.

This sequence joins TRBV12-3 or TRBV12-4 and TRBJ2-7, with TRBD1 matching over 10 bases. The V gene end was trimmed by 6 bases and the J gene end by 5 bases; junction bases not matched to a gene: 7. The CDR3 is 14 residues long. The CDR3 region is CASSYGTGDHEQYF. CDR3 DNA sequence: TGTGCCAGCAGCTACGGGACAGGGGATCACGAGCAGTACTTC.

This clonotype was seen only a few times. This sequence joins TRBV24-1 and TRBJ2-1; either TRBD1 or TRBD2 may fit D (5 bases each). Germline lookup yields CDR1 KGHDR and CDR2 SFDVKD. V dropped 4 bases and J dropped 7 bases, with 10 bases sitting between them. The CDR3 runs 13 residues. The CDR3 DNA follows: TGTGCCACCAGTGACGGGACGATTAATGAGCAGTTCTTC. Translation gives CATSDGTINEQFF.

This clonotype has more than one count but fewer than ten. The V and J genes are TRBV7-2 and TRBJ2-1, with 8 bases lining up with TRBD2. Germline V gene lookup returns CDR1 SGHTA and CDR2 FQGNSA. CDR3 length: 16 residues. With 5 bases clipped from V and 3 bases from J, the junction kept 9 bases outside the gene matches. The CDR3 nucleotides are TGTGCCAGCAGCCCCAAAGGACTAGCTGTCTACAATGAGCAGTTCTTC. This encodes CASSPKGLAVYNEQFF.

The CDR3 loop is CASSLIGEGYNEQFF. As DNA, the CDR3 is TGTGCCAGCAGTTTAATAGGGGAAGGGTACAATGAGCAGTTCTTC. The gene calls are TRBV27 and TRBJ2-1; D perhaps matches TRBD1 (5 bases). The CDR3 sequence is 15 residues long. Per germline, CDR1 MNHEY and CDR2 SMNVEV (reference sequence). Trimming cost V 2 bases and J 4 bases, with 12 bases left between them.

The chain is built from TRBV7-2 and TRBJ1-5; D not resolved. V lost 4 bases and J lost 7, with 14 bases in between. CDR3 length equals 14 residues. The germline gives CDR1 SGHTA, CDR2 FQGNSA. For the CDR3, the DNA is TGTGCCAGCAGCTCGGGTGCTGGGGAACAGCCCCAGCATTTT. Its translation: CASSSGAGEQPQHF.

This chain uses TRBV14 with TRBJ2-1, with a weak D call TRBD2 (6 bases). The V gene lost 8 bases and the J gene lost 9 bases, with 8 bases spanning the gap. In germline, CDR1 is SGHDN, CDR2 FVKESK. The CDR3 has 10 amino acids. The CDR3 bases are TGTGCCAGCGCGGGAATTGAGCAGTTCTTC. Protein: CASAGIEQFF.

The chain combines TRBV20-1 with TRBJ2-7, with a tentative D call TRBD2 (6 bases). The CDR3 contains 14 residues. Germline V CDR1 and CDR2: DFQATT, SNEGSKA (reference sequence). V lost 1 base to trimming and J lost 2 bases, with 12 bases between them. The CDR3 here is CSARGDERAYEQYF. CDR3 DNA sequence: TGCAGTGCTAGAGGGGACGAGCGGGCCTACGAGCAGTACTTC.

CDR3 in amino acids: CASSPRGESYEQYF. DNA for the CDR3: TGTGCCAGCAGCCCCCGGGGAGAGTCCTACGAGCAGTACTTC. V gene TRBV7-8 combines with J gene TRBJ2-7, with D possibly matching TRBD2 (5 bases). Germline assignment: CDR1 SGHVS and CDR2 FQNEAQ. The CDR3 is made up of 14 amino acids. V lost 5 bases and J 1 base, leaving 12 bases between the germline ends.

This clonotype showed up just once. The V and J genes are TRBV15 and TRBJ2-7; tentatively, D is TRBD1 or TRBD2 (5 bases each). Between the trimmed V and J ends, which lost 3 bases and 3 bases, there was a span of 15 bases. Germline assignment: CDR1 LNHNV and CDR2 YYDKDF (reference sequence). CDR3 length equals 15 residues. The CDR3 nucleotides read TGTGCCACCAGCAGCGTCGGATTGAGGGGCTACGAGCAGTACTTC. Encoded protein: CATSSVGLRGYEQYF.

The J gene is TRBJ1-1, the V gene TRBV20-1; no clear D. Trimming removed 5 bases at V and 4 bases at J, with 14 bases between. The CDR3 is 13 amino acids. Looked up from germline, CDR1 is DFQATT and CDR2 is SNEGSKA (reference sequence). CDR3 sequence (DNA): TGCAGTGCTGGACCCTCAGCTATCACTGAAGCTTTCTTT. Translating gives CSAGPSAITEAFF.

This chain uses TRBV15 with TRBJ2-6; possible D gene TRBD2, 5 bases. CDR1 is LNHNV and CDR2 is YYDKDF in the germline V gene (reference sequence). The CDR3 has 17 amino acids. Trimming left V 0 bases short and J 0 bases short, with 9 bases between. This chain's CDR3 is CATSRDGLTSGANVLTF. The CDR3, as DNA: TGTGCCACCAGCAGAGACGGACTGACCTCTGGGGCCAACGTCCTGACTTTC.

This rearrangement joins TRBV20-1 to TRBJ2-1; TRBD2 agrees at 12 bases. V lost 6 bases and J lost 4; bases outside the gene matches: 7. The CDR3 extends over 15 amino acids. Germline assignment: CDR1 DFQATT and CDR2 SNEGSKA (reference sequence). The chain's CDR3 is CSAPPTSGRYNEQFF. CDR3 DNA: TGCAGTGCACCTCCAACTAGCGGGAGGTACAATGAGCAGTTCTTC.

The chain combines TRBV7-2 with TRBJ1-2; 9 bases are shared with TRBD1. Germline values: CDR1 SGHTA, CDR2 FQGNSA. The V segment lost 0 bases and the J segment 13 bases; nucleotides outside the gene matches: 6. The length of the CDR3 is 13 residues. Here the CDR3 DNA reads TGTGCCAGCAGCTTAGCGTGGTTGGGACAGGGCACCTTC. It translates to CASSLAWLGQGTF.

This chain links TRBV11-2 with TRBJ2-3, with TRBD1 identical over 9 bases. The CDR3 contains 15 residues. The V gene end was trimmed by 5 bases and the J gene end by 2 bases; junction bases not matched to a gene: 5. The germline CDR1 and CDR2 sequences are SGHAT and FQNNGV. CDR3: CASSDGQGNTDTQYF. Written as DNA, the CDR3 is TGTGCCAGCAGCGACGGACAGGGGAACACAGATACGCAGTATTTT.

This clonotype has a count of ten or more. The V gene is TRBV7-2, the J gene TRBJ2-7; 13 bases line up with TRBD2. The CDR3 contains 15 residues. Germline assignment: CDR1 SGHTA and CDR2 FQGNSA. J lost 5 bases, V lost 6 bases, and 7 bases had no gene match. CDR3 in DNA: TGTGCCAGCAGTTTAACTGGACTAGCGGGAGACGAGCAGTACTTC. Translating it yields CASSLTGLAGDEQYF.

This clonotype came up a few times. The V and J genes are TRBV5-1 and TRBJ2-1; 7 nucleotides agree with TRBD2. This CDR3 has 15 residues. CDR1 is SGHRS, CDR2 YFSETQ, per germline. V was pared by 4 bases and J by 16 bases, with 20 bases of the junction left unmatched. This chain's CDR3 is CASSILDSSGGASFF. CDR3 nucleotide sequence: TGCGCCAGCAGCATCTTAGACTCTAGCGGAGGGGCCTCTTTCTTC.

This chain uses TRBV12-3 or TRBV12-4 with TRBJ2-5; D ambiguous. This CDR3 is 12 amino acids long. V was cut by 3 bases and J by 3 bases, with 5 bases left in between. For the CDR3, the DNA is TGTGCCAGCAGTTTGTTTAAAGAGACCCAGTACTTC. Translated: CASSLFKETQYF.

This clonotype was found a few times. The chain uses TRBV20-1 and TRBJ2-2; D uncertain. Trimming left V 6 bases short and J 2 bases short, with 10 bases between. Germline CDR1 DFQATT, CDR2 SNEGSKA (reference sequence). The CDR3 covers 13 residues. In DNA, the CDR3 is TGCAGTGCGAACGAGCCTAACACCGGGGAGCTGTTTTTT. It codes for CSANEPNTGELFF.

The chain has TRBV15 and TRBJ2-1; 9 bases are a match to TRBD2. Trimming took 0 bases from V and 4 from J; bases not matched to a gene: 1. From germline, CDR1 is LNHNV and CDR2 YYDKDF (reference sequence). This CDR3 region has 15 residues. CDR3 amino acids: CATSRDSGRYNEQFF. DNA of the CDR3: TGTGCCACCAGCAGAGATAGCGGGAGATACAATGAGCAGTTCTTC.